This passage covers 14 T cell receptor beta chains from one sample sequenced in a study of tumor and adjacent non-tumor tissue in lung cancer. RNA was extracted from bulk tissue without any cell sorting. TCRbeta libraries were built with three rounds of nested PCR, modified from ARM-PCR. TCRdb called the multiplex PCR reads again in MiXCR, with one record for every CDR3 protein. The table has over 100,000 distinct CDR3 sequences, 60% to 80% seen once. The sequenced sample was lung tumor tissue. These receptors were taken from a woman aged 55-69 years with non-small cell lung cancer.

To note about this clonotype: At one boundary the junction diverges from the germline segment, which might be a read error. The CDR3 loop reads CSARHHHNEQIF. The DNA of the CDR3 is TGCAGTGCTAGACATCATCACAATGAGCAGATCTTC. The gene calls are TRBV20-1 and TRBJ2-1; no definite D call. This CDR3 has 12 amino acids. Germline CDR1 reads DFQATT; CDR2 reads SNEGSKA (reference sequence).

Concerning this clonotype itself: A junction boundary mismatches the germline segment, possibly from a read error. This chain uses TRBV12-3 or TRBV12-4 with TRBJ2-6; 9 nucleotides align to TRBD1. The CDR3 totals 16 residues. CDR3 sequence (DNA): TGTGCCAGTGGGACAGGGTTCCTCTCTGTGGCCAACGTCCTGACTTTC. Protein sequence: CASGTGFLSVANVLTF.

For this clonotype: As the CDR3 is not closed by the conserved phenylalanine or tryptophan, this likely results from a read error. This chain links TRBV29-1 with TRBJ2-7, with D unresolved. The germline CDR1 and CDR2 sequences are SQVTM and ANQGSEA. The CDR3 contains 15 residues. Trimming stripped 4 bases from V and 1 base from J, with 17 bases between. The CDR3 loop is CSVAGSIKGSYEQYS. Written as DNA, the CDR3 is TGCAGCGTTGCGGGTTCTATTAAGGGATCCTACGAGCAGTACTCC.

In the case of this clonotype: No conserved phenylalanine or tryptophan ends this CDR3, so it is likely a read error. The limits of the CDR3 on the DNA are not certain, so only TCRdb's listed CDR3 is given. The chain carries TRBV4-2 and TRBJ2-7; TRBD1 is the table's D call, not checked against the DNA. CDR1 and CDR2 from the germline V gene are LGHNA and YNFKEQ. The CDR3 totals 13 residues, both ends included. This chain's CDR3 is CASRLGQTYEKYL.

In the case of this clonotype: Just one base apart from a much larger clone, this may be a read error. This CDR3 is CASSITGTMTYGYTF. For the CDR3, the DNA is TGTGCCAGCAGTATAACCGGGACAATGACCTATGGCTACACCTTC. The V call is TRBV6-5, the J call TRBJ1-2, with D possibly TRBD1 on 6 matching bases. The ends were cut back, 5 bases at V and 4 bases at J, with 17 bases in the middle. The CDR3 extends over 15 amino acids. The V gene's germline CDR1 is MNHEY and CDR2 SVGAGI.

The V call is TRBV11-3, the J call TRBJ2-1, with a tentative D call TRBD2 (5 bases). Per the germline V gene, CDR1 is SGHNT and CDR2 is YENEEA. The length of the CDR3 is 17 residues. V lost 1 base to trimming and J lost 4 bases, with 17 bases between them. CDR3 region: CASSLGPLVLSYNEQFF. CDR3 bases: TGTGCCAGCAGCTTAGGTCCACTAGTACTATCTTACAATGAGCAGTTCTTC.

The chain has TRBV11-2 and TRBJ2-1; unclear D gene. Germline lookup yields CDR1 SGHAT and CDR2 FQNNGV. Deletions cut 8 bases from V and 13 bases from J, with 21 bases between. This CDR3 is 13 amino acids long. In nucleotides, the CDR3 is TGTGCCAGCGGCGCTGTACGTGACACTGATCAGTTCTTC. Protein sequence: CASGAVRDTDQFF.

Details on this clonotype: The final CDR3 position lacks the conserved phenylalanine or tryptophan, pointing to a likely read error. The DNA is left out, because the CDR3 cannot be placed on it with certainty; the CDR3 is given as TCRdb lists it. This chain uses TRBV4-3 with TRBJ2-5; TRBD1, the table's D call, was not compared with the DNA. CDR1 LGHNA and CDR2 YSLEER come from the germline V gene. Both ends counted, the CDR3 spans 15 residues. The CDR3: CASSQDHRDVETQYY.

The chain combines TRBV28 with TRBJ2-7; no firm D call. CDR3 length: 13 amino acids. The ends were cut back, 4 bases at V and 0 bases at J, with 7 bases in the middle. Germline-derived CDR1 and CDR2 are MDHEN and SYDVKM. The CDR3 loop reads CASSYGNSYEQYF. The CDR3 DNA sequence: TGTGCCAGCAGTTATGGGAACTCCTACGAGCAGTACTTC.

In its sample, this clonotype was seen many times. The chain couples TRBV4-2 to TRBJ1-6; TRBD1 agrees at 8 bases. The V segment lost 0 bases and the J segment 7 bases; nucleotides outside the gene matches: 5. This CDR3 comprises 16 residues. CDR1 is LGHNA and CDR2 is YNFKEQ in the germline V gene. CDR3: CASSQDPGTGNSPLHF. The CDR3 coding sequence is TGTGCCAGCAGCCAAGATCCGGGGACAGGAAATTCACCCCTCCACTTT.

To note about this clonotype: Given a much more abundant clone one base away, this may be a read error. CDR3 sequence: CCAGTGEAFF. DNA for the CDR3: TGCTGCGCCGGGACAGGGGAAGCTTTCTTT. This rearrangement joins TRBV29-1 to TRBJ1-1, with 9 bases identical to TRBD1. The CDR3 consists of 10 residues. The germline CDR1 and CDR2 sequences are SQVTM and ANQGSEA.

Concerning this clonotype itself: Germline is not matched at one junction end, which may reflect a read error. The chain couples TRBV19 to TRBJ1-5; maybe TRBD1 (6 bases). The CDR3 has 14 amino acids. The V gene's germline CDR1 is LNHDA and CDR2 SQIVND (reference sequence). The CDR3 is CVSSIQGQPLAQHF. CDR3 DNA: TGTGTCAGTAGTATCCAGGGGCAGCCGCTGGCCCAGCATTTT.

The chain links TRBV11-2 to TRBJ2-7; D call uncertain. In germline, CDR1 is SGHAT, CDR2 FQNNGV. CDR3 length: 12 amino acids. With 2 bases removed from V and 10 bases from J, the gap between germline ends came to 12 bases. The CDR3 sequence: CASSLSSEDQYF. DNA of the CDR3: TGTGCCAGCAGCTTATCGTCCGAGGATCAGTACTTC.

With respect to this clonotype: A much larger clonotype is one base distant, so this may be a read error. This chain uses TRBV4-1 with TRBJ2-3, with D possibly TRBD2 on 5 matching bases. The CDR3 consists of 15 residues. The germline V gene encodes CDR1 MGHRA and CDR2 YSYEKL. The CDR3 loop is CASSQRGLSIDTQYF. CDR3 bases: TGCGCCAGCAGCCAAAGAGGACTCAGCATAGATACGCAGTATTTT.